This is a list of T cell receptor beta chains from one sample in a study of cytomegalovirus exposure and HLA in healthy donors. Sequencing was performed with immunoSEQ multiplex PCR; in TCRdb, only in-frame clones are kept and a portion is missing. The sample contains tens of thousands of clones, roughly 94% of which appear only once. Sequencing was performed on PBMCs. These TCRs come from a woman between 18 and 30 years old in good health and CMV-seronegative. The CDR3 runs from the conserved cysteine through the conserved F or W. A D gene is named only where the DNA matches it firmly. Expanded clones are given a class, and other clones once, few, many or no size at all.

TRBV5-6	NA	TRBJ2-7	NA	TGTGCCAGCAGCTTGGGCCTAGGGCAGGGGCTGGACGAGCAGTACTTC	CASSLGLGQGLDEQYF
TRBV10-2	NA	TRBJ2-3	TRBD2	TGCGCCAGCAGCCCTAGCGGAGGTACCACAGATACGCAGTATTTT	CASSPSGGTTDTQYF
TRBV6-1	NA	TRBJ1-5	TRBD1	TGTGCCAGCAGATGGGACAGGGGGACTCAGCCCCAGCATTTT	CASRWDRGTQPQHF
TRBV10-3	once	TRBJ2-3	TRBD2	TGTGCCATCAGTGCCAATGTGGGGACTAGCGGAGCCACAGATACGCAGTATTTT	CAISANVGTSGATDTQYF
TRBV5-4	NA	TRBJ1-1	NA	TGTGCCAGCAGCTTCGATAACAGGAACACTGAAGCTTTCTTT	CASSFDNRNTEAFF
TRBV10-3	few	TRBJ2-7	TRBD2	TGTGCCACCAGTAGCGGGAGTGTCAACGAGCAGTACTTC	CATSSGSVNEQYF
TRBV7-2	NA	TRBJ2-5	NA	TGTGCCAGCAGCCCCCGAGGCGGGGAAGAGACCCAGTACTTC	CASSPRGGEETQYF
TRBV15	NA	TRBJ1-4	NA	TGTGCCACCAGCAGAGATCCGGGGGAAAAACTGTTTTTT	CATSRDPGEKLFF
TRBV2	NA	TRBJ1-5	NA	TGTGCCAGCAGTGATCGTTTTTTTAGCAATCAGCCCCAGCATTTT	CASSDRFFSNQPQHF
TRBV5-8	NA	TRBJ1-1	NA	TGTGCCAGCAGCTTCGACTCCCTGAACACTGAAGCTTTCTTT	CASSFDSLNTEAFF
TRBV11-3	NA	TRBJ2-2	NA	TGTGCCAGCACCCCCGGGGCGAACACCGGGGAGCTGTTTTTT	CASTPGANTGELFF
TRBV9	NA	TRBJ1-5	NA	TGTGCCAGCAGCACGGCAGGGTTGGGGCATCAGCCCCAGCATTTT	CASSTAGLGHQPQHF
TRBV7-2	NA	TRBJ2-5	TRBD1	TGTGCCAGCAGCTGGGACAGTCCAGAGACCCAGTACTTC	CASSWDSPETQYF
TRBV5-1	once	TRBJ1-2	NA	TGCGCCAGCAGCTTGGTTCAGGGAGGCTCTGGCTACACCTTC	CASSLVQGGSGYTF
TRBV27	NA	TRBJ2-5	TRBD1	TGTGCCAGCAGTCCCCGACAGGGCGAGAGGGCCCAGTACTTC	CASSPRQGERAQYF
TRBV18	NA	TRBJ2-7	TRBD1	TGTGCCAGCTCACCACAGAGGACAGGGATGTACGAGCAGTACTTC	CASSPQRTGMYEQYF
TRBV28	NA	TRBJ2-7	NA	TGTGCCAGCAGGCTACCCGCTGGGGGGACGCAGTACTTC	CASRLPAGGTQYF
TRBV19	NA	TRBJ2-5	TRBD1	TGTGCCAGTAGACCCCGGGACAGCCCCCAAGAGACCCAGTACTTC	CASRPRDSPQETQYF
TRBV5-1	NA	TRBJ2-1	NA	TGCGCCAGCAGCACAGGGAACTCCTACAATGAGCAGTTCTTC	CASSTGNSYNEQFF
TRBV7-2	NA	TRBJ1-1	NA	TGTGCCAGCAGCTCAAAACAGGTGATGAACACTGAAGCTTTCTTT	CASSSKQVMNTEAFF
TRBV28	NA	TRBJ2-4	NA	TGTGCCAGCAGGGGGCCTCCGTCCCTAGCCAAAAACATTCAGTACTTC	CASRGPPSLAKNIQYF
TRBV19	NA	TRBJ2-2	TRBD1	TGTGCCAGTAAAGTCCAGGGGGACACCGGGGAGCTGTTTTTT	CASKVQGDTGELFF
TRBV9	NA	TRBJ1-1	TRBD1	TGTGCCAGCAGCGTAGATCAGGGGGTTGCTGAAGCTTTCTTT	CASSVDQGVAEAFF
TRBV7-9	NA	TRBJ2-1	NA	TGTGCCAGCAGCTACGGGTCGTCCTACAATGAGCAGTTCTTC	CASSYGSSYNEQFF
TRBV18	NA	TRBJ1-5	NA	TGTGCCAGCTCACCCACAGCAGGGAAACAGCCCCAGCATTTT	CASSPTAGKQPQHF
TRBV7-2	once	TRBJ2-1	NA	TGTGCCAGCAGCTCAGAACAGGGAACGTCCTACAATGAGCAGTTCTTC	CASSSEQGTSYNEQFF